This T cell receptor beta chain appears in the sequencing data of a study of cytomegalovirus exposure and HLA in healthy donors. These donors were members of the approximately 110-subject validation cohort, a group separate from the roughly 670-subject first cohort. Study outcomes and limitations: In vitro testing confirmed a few CMV-associated chains as specific for CMV antigens. The study designated 150 or so TCR beta chains cytomegalovirus-associated. According to reports, the classifier identified cytomegalovirus status with high specificity and sensitivity.

Method: immunoSEQ multiplex PCR; TCRdb's copy keeps in-frame clones and lacks some. The sample includes 150,000 to 200,000 clones, 85% of them seen just once. The V end was cut by 7 bases, the J end by 2 bases, with 7 bases between. This CDR3 comprises 12 residues. Germline assignment: CDR1 MNHNY and CDR2 SVGAGI (reference sequence). This clone was seen just once. The target antigen is unknown. V is TRBV6-6 and J is TRBJ2-3; D not certain. The clonotype originates from a man younger than 30 in good health and CMV-seropositive. The source material was PBMCs. CDR3: CASTPLTDTQYF. As DNA, the CDR3 is TGTGCCAGCACCCCCCTCACAGATACGCAGTATTTT.